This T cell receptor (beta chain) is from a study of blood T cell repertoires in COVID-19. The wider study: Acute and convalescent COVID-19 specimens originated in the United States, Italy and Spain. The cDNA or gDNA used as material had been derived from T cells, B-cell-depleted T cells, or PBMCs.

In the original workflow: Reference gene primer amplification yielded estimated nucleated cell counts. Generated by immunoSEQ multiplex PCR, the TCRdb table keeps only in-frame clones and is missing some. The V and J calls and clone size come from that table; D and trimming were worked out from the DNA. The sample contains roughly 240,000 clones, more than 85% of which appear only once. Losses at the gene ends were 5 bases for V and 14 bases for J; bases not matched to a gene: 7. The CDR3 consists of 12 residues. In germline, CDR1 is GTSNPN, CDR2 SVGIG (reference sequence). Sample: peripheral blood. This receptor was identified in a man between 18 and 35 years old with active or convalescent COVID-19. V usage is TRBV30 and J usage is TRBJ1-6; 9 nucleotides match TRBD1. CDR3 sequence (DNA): TGTGCCTGGGGGGACAGGGTCGTTGCCCTCCACTTT. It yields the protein CAWGDRVVALHF.